Sequencing of this T cell receptor (beta chain) was carried out in a study of T cells after yellow fever vaccination. The wider study: Fractions low in cell number were prepared with SMART-Seq v4 Ultra Low Input.

Overall study results and limits: FACS-sorted repertoires might harbor abundant contaminating clonotypes from the bulk population. It was a small share of clonotypes that appeared in both CD4 and CD8 compartments.

Via MiXCR, TCRdb re-called the 5' RACE reads, giving one row per CDR3 protein. The sample has about 160,000 distinct CDR3 sequences; roughly a tenth are singletons. On this clonotype: What it recognizes is unknown.

The sample here was CD8+ T cells sorted from PBMCs, taken 45 days after the yellow fever booster vaccination. The sequence was obtained from a man between 18 and 29 years old who received the YFV17D yellow fever vaccine.

The CDR3 DNA follows: TGTGCCAGCAGACCCGGGACGGAGGATGGCTACACCTTC. This gives the protein CASRPGTEDGYTF. The chain links TRBV12-3 or TRBV12-4 to TRBJ1-2, with a possible D match to TRBD1 (5 bases). The CDR3 has 13 residues. V lost 6 bases to trimming and J lost 6 bases, with 14 bases between them.